One sample yielded the 18 T cell receptor beta chains listed below, sequenced in a study of T-cell memory formation after mild COVID-19. TCRdb processed the 5' RACE reads anew with MiXCR; each CDR3 protein has one entry. This sample yields around 82,000 distinct CDR3 sequences, of which roughly 12% are seen a single time; around two fifths belongs to the top ten. Sequenced input: PBMCs or a T cell subset sorted from them (not recorded which). These receptors were taken from a man between 18 and 29 years old who had mild COVID-19 (a few samples of this study predate the infection). Cell type and time point are not known.

This clonotype was observed many times. The chain links TRBV13 to TRBJ2-7; the match to TRBD1 covers 11 bases. The CDR3 has 14 amino acids. The V and J ends lost 5 bases and 4 bases, in that order; junction bases with no gene match: 4. Germline lookup yields CDR1 PRHDT and CDR2 FYEKMQ (reference sequence). CDR3 residues: CASSPGTGGYEQYF. CDR3 sequence (DNA): TGTGCCAGCAGCCCCGGGACAGGGGGATACGAGCAGTACTTC. Filled out from reference TRBV13 and TRBJ2-7, the complete variable domain reads AAGVIQSPRHLIKEKRETATLKCYPIPRHDTVYWYQQGPGQDPQFLISFYEKMQSDKGSIPDRFSAQQFSDYHSELNMSSLELGDSALYFCASSPGTGGYEQYFGPGTRLTVT.

The chain carries TRBV6-5 and TRBJ1-2, with D possibly TRBD1 on 5 matching bases. Germline V gene sequence: CDR1 MNHEY, CDR2 SVGAGI. The CDR3 extends over 13 amino acids. V lost 4 bases and J lost 8, with 14 bases in between. The CDR3 nucleotides read TGTGCCAGCAGTTTCGGGACCCTTGAGGGCTACACCTTC. The encoded protein is CASSFGTLEGYTF.

This clonotype was observed a handful of times. This chain connects TRBV10-2 to TRBJ1-2; no definite D call. The V gene lost 1 base and the J gene lost 8 bases, with 14 bases spanning the gap. Germline V lookup: CDR1 WSHSY, CDR2 SAAADI. The CDR3 runs 14 residues. This CDR3 reads CASSEWKVPQGYTF. Here the CDR3 DNA reads TGCGCCAGCAGTGAGTGGAAAGTCCCACAGGGCTACACCTTC.

In this sample, this clonotype turned up a few times. The chain employs TRBV11-2 and TRBJ2-5, with D possibly TRBD2 on 7 matching bases. The CDR3 has 17 amino acids. Germline assignment: CDR1 SGHAT and CDR2 FQNNGV. V was pared by 0 bases and J by 3 bases, with 17 bases between. The CDR3 loop reads CASSLDVGGAGEETQYF. The CDR3 DNA sequence: TGTGCCAGCAGCTTAGATGTCGGGGGCGCGGGAGAAGAGACCCAGTACTTC.

V is TRBV5-1 and J is TRBJ1-5; TRBD1 matches at 9 bases. Germline loops: CDR1 SGHRS, CDR2 YFSETQ. The CDR3 length is 15 residues. V was pared by 4 bases and J by 5 bases, with 7 bases of the junction left unmatched. The CDR3 reads CASSLDRGPHQPQHF. CDR3 DNA: TGCGCCAGCAGCCTGGACAGGGGCCCTCATCAGCCCCAGCATTTT.

CDR3 nucleotides: TGCGCCAGCAGTGAGTCGGGGGTATACCCCGGCATTCAGTACTTC. Its translation is CASSESGVYPGIQYF. V is TRBV10-2 and J is TRBJ2-4; D could derive from TRBD1 or TRBD2 (5 bases each). V was trimmed by 0 bases and J by 9 bases, leaving 15 bases between them. This CDR3 spans 15 amino acids. Looked up from germline, CDR1 is WSHSY and CDR2 is SAAADI.

V is TRBV27 and J is TRBJ1-6, with D unresolved. CDR3 length equals 13 residues. With 4 bases removed from V and 10 bases from J, the gap between germline ends came to 11 bases. Looked up from germline, CDR1 is MNHEY and CDR2 is SMNVEV (reference sequence). DNA for the CDR3: TGTGCCAGCAGTTGGGATATCGGCTCACCCCTCCACTTT. This gives the protein CASSWDIGSPLHF.

J is TRBJ2-7 and V is TRBV5-1; 8 positions match TRBD2. The CDR3 covers 13 residues. Losses at the gene ends were 4 bases for V and 6 bases for J; bases not matched to a gene: 6. Germline V gives CDR1 SGHRS, CDR2 YFSETQ. The CDR3 sequence is CASSKGLGGEQYV. Here the CDR3 DNA reads TGCGCCAGCAGCAAGGGACTAGGCGGCGAGCAGTACGTC.

This clonotype was counted ten times or more. The gene calls are TRBV5-1 and TRBJ2-1, with D perhaps TRBD1 (5 bases). V lost 4 bases, J lost 2 bases, and 16 bases lay in between. The CDR3 consists of 16 residues. The germline V gene has CDR1 SGHRS and CDR2 YFSETQ. CDR3: CASSSRQGPPYNEQFF. Written as DNA, the CDR3 is TGCGCCAGCAGCAGTCGTCAGGGCCCCCCCTACAATGAGCAGTTCTTC.

This clonotype was counted between two and nine times. The J gene is TRBJ2-2, the V gene TRBV27; D remains unclear. The CDR3 covers 14 residues. Germline V CDR1 and CDR2: MNHEY, SMNVEV (reference sequence). V dropped 3 bases and J dropped 4 bases, with 9 bases sitting between them. The CDR3 region is CASSFFSGTGELFF. CDR3 coding DNA: TGTGCCAGCAGTTTTTTCTCCGGCACCGGGGAGCTGTTTTTT.

This chain connects TRBV5-1 to TRBJ1-1; D possibly corresponds to TRBD1 (5 bases). CDR1 is SGHRS and CDR2 is YFSETQ in the germline V gene. V gave up 3 bases and J gave up 8 bases, with 14 bases separating them. CDR3 length: 13 residues. The CDR3 nucleotides read TGCGCCAGCAGCTCTGGGACCGGCCTAGAAGCTTTCTTT. Translated: CASSSGTGLEAFF.

This clonotype was observed a handful of times. Here the CDR3 reads CASSLTGGVNTIYF. CDR3 nucleotide sequence: TGTGCCAGCAGCTTAACCGGGGGCGTCAACACCATATATTTT. The chain is built from TRBV7-9 and TRBJ1-3; possible D gene TRBD1, 6 bases. CDR1 and CDR2 (germline): SEHNR, FQNEAQ (reference sequence). V lost 2 bases and J lost 7, with 12 bases in between. This CDR3 contains 14 residues.

This clonotype was observed at least ten times. The chain combines TRBV20-1 with TRBJ1-2, with TRBD1 matching 7 bases. The CDR3 sequence is 15 residues long. Germline loops: CDR1 DFQATT, CDR2 SNEGSKA (reference sequence). V lost 0 bases to trimming and J lost 2 bases; unmatched junction nucleotides: 6. The CDR3 region has the DNA TGCAGTGCTAGAGACCCTATGACAGGGAACTATGGCTACACCTTC. It encodes CSARDPMTGNYGYTF.

This clonotype was seen a few times. The chain carries TRBV4-1 and TRBJ1-6; 9 positions agree with TRBD1. Germline CDR1 and CDR2: MGHRA and YSYEKL. The CDR3 contains 15 residues. Unmatched junction bases numbered 2, after V lost 2 bases and J lost 6 bases. The CDR3: CASSQQGQGNSPLHF. In nucleotides, the CDR3 is TGCGCCAGCAGCCAACAGGGACAGGGTAATTCACCCCTCCACTTT.

The chain links TRBV7-6 to TRBJ2-5, with 13 bases matching TRBD2. The CDR3 covers 16 residues. CDR1 and CDR2 from the germline V gene are SGHVS and FNYEAQ. Losses at the gene ends were 5 bases for V and 3 bases for J; bases not matched to a gene: 6. The CDR3 DNA is TGTGCCAGCAGCCGAAGACTAGCGGGGGGAGAAGAGACCCAGTACTTC. Translated, it gives CASSRRLAGGEETQYF.

This clonotype occurred a few times. The V call is TRBV27, the J call TRBJ2-3; D possibly corresponds to TRBD1 (5 bases). The V and J ends lost 5 bases and 2 bases respectively, with 14 bases between them. This CDR3 is built from 15 residues. Germline V gene data show CDR1 as MNHEY and CDR2 as SMNVEV (reference sequence). The CDR3 sequence is CASSHFRGSTDTQYF. The CDR3 DNA sequence: TGTGCCAGCAGTCACTTTAGGGGATCCACAGATACGCAGTATTTT.

This clonotype was observed a few times. This sequence joins TRBV7-2 and TRBJ2-7; possible D gene TRBD2, 5 bases. The CDR3 covers 13 residues. The V end lost 0 bases, the J end lost 6 bases, and 9 bases lay between the germline ends. Germline V lookup: CDR1 SGHTA, CDR2 FQGNSA. The CDR3 DNA reads as TGTGCCAGCAGCTTAGCGGAGGTTCGCGAGCAGTACTTC. Translated, it gives CASSLAEVREQYF.

V and J are TRBV18 and TRBJ1-6; possible D gene TRBD1, 5 bases. The ends were cut back, 1 base at V and 9 bases at J, with 10 bases in the middle. CDR1 is KGHSH, CDR2 LQKENI, per germline. The length of the CDR3 is 14 residues. CDR3: CASSPLTGRSPLHF. DNA of the CDR3: TGTGCCAGCTCACCACTTACAGGCCGTTCACCCCTCCACTTT.